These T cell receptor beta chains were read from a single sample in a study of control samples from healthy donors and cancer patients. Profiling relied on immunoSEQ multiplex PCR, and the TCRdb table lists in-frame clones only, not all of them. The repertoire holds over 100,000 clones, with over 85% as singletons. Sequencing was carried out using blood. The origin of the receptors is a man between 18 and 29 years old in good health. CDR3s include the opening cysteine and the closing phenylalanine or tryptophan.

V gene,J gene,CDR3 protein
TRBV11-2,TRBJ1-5,CASSRTGPRGNQPQHF
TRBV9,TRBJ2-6,CASSVSVSGANVLTF
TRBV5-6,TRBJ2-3,CASRTGLAGNTDTQYF
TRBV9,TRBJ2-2,CASSPRWLNTGELFF
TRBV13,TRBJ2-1,CASSLLFEGSYNEQFF
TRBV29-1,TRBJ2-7,CSVFGQGSYEQYF
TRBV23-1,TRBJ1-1,CASRRDRDTNTEAFF
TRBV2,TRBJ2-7,CASSVPGYEQYF
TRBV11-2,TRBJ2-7,CASSRPGGGTYEQYF
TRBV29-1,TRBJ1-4,CSVGWTGTGEKLFF
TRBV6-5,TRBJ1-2,CASSYSAGYYGYTF
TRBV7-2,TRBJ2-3,CASSLISATQYF
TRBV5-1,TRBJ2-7,CASSLDGTYEQYF
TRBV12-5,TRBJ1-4,CASGLEHSGSHNEKLFF
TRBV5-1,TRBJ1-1,CASSALGQLNTEAFF
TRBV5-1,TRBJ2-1,CASSSLGQSYNEQFF
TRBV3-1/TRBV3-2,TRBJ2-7,CASSQADREGQYF
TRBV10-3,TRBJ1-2,CAIRRNRGSNYGYTF
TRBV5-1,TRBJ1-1,CASIVLGLPEAFF
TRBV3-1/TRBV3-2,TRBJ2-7,CASSPTVALTYEQYF
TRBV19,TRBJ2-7,CASSIRGSSYEQYF
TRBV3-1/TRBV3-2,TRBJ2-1,CASSQDRVVTSYNEQFF
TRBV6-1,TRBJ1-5,CASREYSNQPQHF
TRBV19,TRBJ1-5,CASSIGKNQPQHF
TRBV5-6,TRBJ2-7,CASSFGWFSYEQYF
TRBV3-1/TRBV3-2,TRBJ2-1,CASSQGGGAKGQFF
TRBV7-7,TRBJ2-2,CASSKRVGGELFF
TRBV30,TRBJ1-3,CAWRSGTSAGNTIYF
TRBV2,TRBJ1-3,CASRTGSTVGNTIYF
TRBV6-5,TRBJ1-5,CASSRAAQPQHF
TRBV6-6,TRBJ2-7,CASTPGKDEQYF
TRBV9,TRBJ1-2,CASSPHQTRDGYTF
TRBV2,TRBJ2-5,CASSVRVKETQYF
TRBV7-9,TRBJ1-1,CASSLAPGTEAFF
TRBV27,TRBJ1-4,CASRTGGAANEKLFF
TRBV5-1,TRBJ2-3,CASSSDRGDTDTQYF
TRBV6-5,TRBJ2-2,CATVGLMNTGELFF
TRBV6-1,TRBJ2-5,CASSEIREAVQYF
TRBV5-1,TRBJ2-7,CASSVNWDRTEQYF
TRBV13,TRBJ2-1,CASSLRGRRRGYNEQFF
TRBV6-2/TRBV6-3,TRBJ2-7,CASSYSRVATSYEQYF
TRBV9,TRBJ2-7,CASSVGTGAYEQYF
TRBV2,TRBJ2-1,CASSRGLAGDNEQFF
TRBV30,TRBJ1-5,CAWSGVTGGNQPQHF
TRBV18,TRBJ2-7,CASSPMRDKVGEQYF
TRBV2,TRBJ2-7,CASSEQGQGYEQYF
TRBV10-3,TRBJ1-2,CAITGTGEGYTF
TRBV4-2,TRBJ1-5,CASSQARGGNQPQHF
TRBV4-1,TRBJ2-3,CASSLGGADTQYF
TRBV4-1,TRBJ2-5,CASSQGRGLGQETQYF